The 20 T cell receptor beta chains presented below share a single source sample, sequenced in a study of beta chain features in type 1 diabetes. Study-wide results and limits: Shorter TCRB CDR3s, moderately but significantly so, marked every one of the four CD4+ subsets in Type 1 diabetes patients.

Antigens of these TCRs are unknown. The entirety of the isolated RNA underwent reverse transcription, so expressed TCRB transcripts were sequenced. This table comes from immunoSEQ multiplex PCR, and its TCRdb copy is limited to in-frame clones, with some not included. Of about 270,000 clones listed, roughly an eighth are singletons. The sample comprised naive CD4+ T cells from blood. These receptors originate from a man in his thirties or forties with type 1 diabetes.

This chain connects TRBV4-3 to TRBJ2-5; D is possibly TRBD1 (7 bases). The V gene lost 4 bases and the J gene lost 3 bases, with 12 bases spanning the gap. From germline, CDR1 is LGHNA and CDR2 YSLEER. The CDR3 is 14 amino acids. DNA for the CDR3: TGCGCCAGCAGCCCGGGACAGCGGGAAGAGACCCAGTACTTC. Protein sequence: CASSPGQREETQYF.

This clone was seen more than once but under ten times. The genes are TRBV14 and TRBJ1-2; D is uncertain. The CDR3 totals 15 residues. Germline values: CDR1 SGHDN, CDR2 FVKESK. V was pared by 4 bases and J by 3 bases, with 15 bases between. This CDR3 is CASSLGVFEYYGYTF. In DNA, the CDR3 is TGTGCCAGCAGCCTAGGAGTTTTTGAGTACTATGGCTACACCTTC.

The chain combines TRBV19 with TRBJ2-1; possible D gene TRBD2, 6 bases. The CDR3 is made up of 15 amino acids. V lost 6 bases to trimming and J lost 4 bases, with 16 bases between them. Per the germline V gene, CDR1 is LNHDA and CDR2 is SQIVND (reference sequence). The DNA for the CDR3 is TGTGCCAGTAGCTTGGGACTCCAAGGGTACAATGAGCAGTTCTTC. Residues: CASSLGLQGYNEQFF. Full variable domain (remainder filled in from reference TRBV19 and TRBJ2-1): DGGITQSPKYLFRKEGQNVTLSCEQNLNHDAMYWYRQDPGQGLRLIYYSQIVNDFQKGDIAEGYSVSREKKESFPLTVTSAQKNPTAFYLCASSLGLQGYNEQFFGPGTRLTVL.

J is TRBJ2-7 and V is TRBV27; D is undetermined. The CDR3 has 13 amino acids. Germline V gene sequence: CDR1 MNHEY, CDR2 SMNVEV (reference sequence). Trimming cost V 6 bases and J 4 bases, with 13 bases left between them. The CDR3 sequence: CASSYRESYEQYF. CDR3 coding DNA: TGTGCCAGCAGCTACCGAGAAAGTTACGAGCAGTACTTC.

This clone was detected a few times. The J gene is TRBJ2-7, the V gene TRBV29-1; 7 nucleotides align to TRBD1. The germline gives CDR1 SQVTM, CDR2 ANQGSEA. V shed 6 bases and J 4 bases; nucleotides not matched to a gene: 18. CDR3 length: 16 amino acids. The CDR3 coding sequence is TGCAGCGTCAATGCCCGCTTTGAGGGGGCAGGTTACGAGCAGTACTTC. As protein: CSVNARFEGAGYEQYF.

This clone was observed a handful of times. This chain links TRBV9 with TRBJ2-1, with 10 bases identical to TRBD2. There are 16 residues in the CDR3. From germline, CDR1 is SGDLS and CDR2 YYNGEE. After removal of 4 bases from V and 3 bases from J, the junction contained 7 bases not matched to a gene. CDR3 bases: TGTGCCAGCAGCCCACCCCTAGCGGGGGTCTACAATGAGCAGTTCTTC. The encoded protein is CASSPPLAGVYNEQFF.

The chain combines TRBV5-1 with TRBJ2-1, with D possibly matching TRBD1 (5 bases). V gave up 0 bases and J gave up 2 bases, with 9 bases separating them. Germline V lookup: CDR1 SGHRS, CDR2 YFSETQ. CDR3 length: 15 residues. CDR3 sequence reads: CASSLVQGTYNEQFF. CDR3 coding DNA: TGCGCCAGCAGCTTGGTCCAGGGTACCTACAATGAGCAGTTCTTC.

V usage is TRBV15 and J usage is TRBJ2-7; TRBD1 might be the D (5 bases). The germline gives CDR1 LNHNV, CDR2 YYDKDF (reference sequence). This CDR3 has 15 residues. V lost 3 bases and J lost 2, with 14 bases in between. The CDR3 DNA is TGTGCCACCAGCAGTCTAGACAGAGAAGCCTACGAGCAGTACTTC. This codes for CATSSLDREAYEQYF.

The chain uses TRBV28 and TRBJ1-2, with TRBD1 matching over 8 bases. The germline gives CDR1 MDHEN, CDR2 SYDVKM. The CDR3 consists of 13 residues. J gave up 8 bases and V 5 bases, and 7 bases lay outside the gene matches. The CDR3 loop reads CASSGQGVSGYTF. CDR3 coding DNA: TGTGCCAGCAGTGGACAGGGAGTCTCCGGCTACACCTTC.

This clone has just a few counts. CDR3 nucleotide sequence: TGCGCCAGCAGCTTGGCCACCGCAGGGGAACAAGAGACCCAGTACTTC. Its translation: CASSLATAGEQETQYF. The chain is built from TRBV5-1 and TRBJ2-5, with D maybe TRBD1 (6 bases). The V end lost 0 bases, the J end lost 2 bases, and 14 bases lay between the germline ends. This CDR3 is built from 16 residues. The V gene's germline CDR1 is SGHRS and CDR2 YFSETQ. The full variable domain, in which reference TRBV5-1 and TRBJ2-5 provide the parts outside the CDR3, is KAGVTQTPRYLIKTRGQQVTLSCSPISGHRSVSWYQQTPGQGLQFLFEYFSETQRNKGNFPGRFSGRQFSNSRSEMNVSTLELGDSALYLCASSLATAGEQETQYFGPGTRLLVL.

As DNA, the CDR3 is TGCAGCGTCGGGACAGGGTTAACGAACACTGAAGCTTTCTTT. Its protein product is CSVGTGLTNTEAFF. The V gene is TRBV29-1, the J gene TRBJ1-1, with 9 nucleotides matching TRBD1. CDR3 length: 14 residues. Germline V lookup: CDR1 SQVTM, CDR2 ANQGSEA. V trimming: 6 bases; J trimming: 1 base; junction bases outside the gene matches: 6.

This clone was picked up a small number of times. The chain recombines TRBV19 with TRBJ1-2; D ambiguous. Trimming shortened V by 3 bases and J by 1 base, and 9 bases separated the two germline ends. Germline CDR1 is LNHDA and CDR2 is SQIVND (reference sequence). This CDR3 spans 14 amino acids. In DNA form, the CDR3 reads TGTGCCAGTAGTATTACCCCGGGTAACTATGGCTACACCTTC. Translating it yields CASSITPGNYGYTF.

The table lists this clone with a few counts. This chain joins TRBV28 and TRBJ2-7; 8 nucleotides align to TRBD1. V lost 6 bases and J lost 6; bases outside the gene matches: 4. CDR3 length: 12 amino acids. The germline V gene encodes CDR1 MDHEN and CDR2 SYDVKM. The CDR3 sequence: CASRGTGPEQYF. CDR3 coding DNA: TGTGCCAGCAGGGGGACAGGTCCCGAGCAGTACTTC.

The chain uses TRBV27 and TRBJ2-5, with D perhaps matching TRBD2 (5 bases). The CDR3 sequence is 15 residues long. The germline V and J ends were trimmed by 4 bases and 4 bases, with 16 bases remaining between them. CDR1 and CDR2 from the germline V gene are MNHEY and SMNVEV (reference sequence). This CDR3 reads CASSSEGRGRETQYF. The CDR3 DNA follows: TGTGCCAGCAGTTCCGAAGGGAGAGGGAGAGAGACCCAGTACTTC.

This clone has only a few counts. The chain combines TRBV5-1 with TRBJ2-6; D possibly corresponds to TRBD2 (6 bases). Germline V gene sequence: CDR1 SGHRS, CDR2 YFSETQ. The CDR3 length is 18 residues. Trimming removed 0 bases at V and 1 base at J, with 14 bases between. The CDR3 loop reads CASSLVPGVGSGANVLTF. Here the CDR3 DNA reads TGCGCCAGCAGCTTGGTGCCGGGAGTGGGGTCTGGGGCCAACGTCCTGACTTTC.

The CDR3 sequence: CAVKDTVNYGYTF. The CDR3 nucleotides read TGTGCCGTCAAAGACACAGTTAACTATGGCTACACCTTC. V and J are TRBV10-3 and TRBJ1-2; the D is unclear. The length of the CDR3 is 13 residues. CDR1 is ENHRY, CDR2 SYGVKD, per germline. V lost 11 bases and J lost 1, with 14 bases in between.

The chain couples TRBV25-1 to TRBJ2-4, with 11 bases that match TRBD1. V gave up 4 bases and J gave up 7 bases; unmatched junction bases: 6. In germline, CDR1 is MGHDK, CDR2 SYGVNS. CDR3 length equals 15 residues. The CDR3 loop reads CASSVTGTGGNIQYF. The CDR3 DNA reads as TGTGCCAGCAGTGTGACCGGGACAGGGGGTAACATTCAGTACTTC.

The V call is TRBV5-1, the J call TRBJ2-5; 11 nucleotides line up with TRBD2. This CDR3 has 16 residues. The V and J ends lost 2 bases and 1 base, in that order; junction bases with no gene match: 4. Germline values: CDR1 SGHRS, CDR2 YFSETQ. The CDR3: CASSFGTSGVQETQYF. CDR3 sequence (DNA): TGCGCCAGCAGCTTCGGGACTAGCGGAGTCCAAGAGACCCAGTACTTC.

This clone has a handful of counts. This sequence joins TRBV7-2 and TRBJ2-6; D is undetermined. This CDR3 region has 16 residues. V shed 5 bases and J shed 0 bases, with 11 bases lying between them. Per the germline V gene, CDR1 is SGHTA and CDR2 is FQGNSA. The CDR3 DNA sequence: TGTGCCAGCAGCGGCCGGGTTCCCTCTGGGGCCAACGTCCTGACTTTC. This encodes CASSGRVPSGANVLTF.

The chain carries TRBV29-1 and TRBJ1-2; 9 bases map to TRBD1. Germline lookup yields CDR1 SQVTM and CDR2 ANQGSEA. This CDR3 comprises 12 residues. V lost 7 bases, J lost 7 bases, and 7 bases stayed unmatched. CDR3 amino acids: CSARTGDSGYTF. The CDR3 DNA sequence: TGCAGCGCCCGGACAGGGGACAGTGGCTACACCTTC.